This T cell receptor (beta chain) emerged from a study of cytomegalovirus exposure and HLA in healthy donors (dated by TCRdb to the late 2010s). Notes on the research overall: The 550 to 750 repertoires of the first cohort and the 95 to 150 validation repertoires were produced on the same platform, according to a later analysis. The study was designed to test whether signatures of past pathogen exposure could be identified by cataloging public T cell receptors. To predict cytomegalovirus infection status, the study combined high-throughput TCR immunosequencing, statistical association of individual TCRs with disease status, and machine learning. Along with the roughly 670-subject first cohort, a separate validation cohort of over a hundred different subjects was used. The paper's findings and limits, for the study overall: In vitro tests confirmed that a few of the cytomegalovirus-associated TCR beta chains recognize cytomegalovirus antigens. The validation cohort had no HLA typing available for a later analysis, so co-occurrence within that cohort was assessed over all 110 or so repertoires. Most TCR sequences were seen in very few donors, while some public TCRs were found in many individuals. A later analysis found that TCRs clustered in the first cohort also tended to co-occur in the approximately 120 validation repertoires, with 94% of cluster scores above 0. According to the authors, the approach could potentially be generalized to other disease states and immunological phenotypes. In both the original and validation cohorts, the classifier was reported to diagnose cytomegalovirus status with high specificity and sensitivity. The study listed 150 to 200 TCR beta chains as associated with cytomegalovirus.

Library method: the immunoSEQ multiplex PCR assay. The paper's data handling went like this. To diagnose cytomegalovirus status from the catalog of TCR beta chain sequences, a statistical classification framework was built. Entries here come from immuneACCESS through TCRdb and include only in-frame sequences with V and J called. Some clones fail to appear in such tables; in the studies checked, an unresolved V gene covers under half of the shortfall, and the cause of the remainder is unknown. That table gives V, J and clone size, and the DNA gave D and trimming. The sample records some 50,000 clones, approximately 95% of which are singletons. The top ten clonotypes cover around 5.5% of the sample. Donors formed part of the validation cohort, which comprised 120 subjects and was distinct from the first cohort of 690 or so subjects. About this clone: The specificity of this receptor is unknown. No per-base quality is available; no much larger clone lies one base away.

Sequencing used PBMCs. This TCR was recovered from a woman under 30 in good health and CMV-seronegative.

The base sequence is TGTGCCAGCCGATCGGGGTGGGACACCGGGGAGCTGTTTTTT. Translated, it reads CASRSGWDTGELFF. This receptor chain uses TRBV6-1 and TRBJ2-2; TRBD2 could be the D gene, as 5 bases match. The CDR3 runs 14 residues from the cysteine to the phenylalanine. The entry retains the CDR3 DNA only, 42 bases that are in frame from base 1. V is reduced by 8 bases and J by 3 bases, leaving a spacing of 13 bases between them. The germline V gene provides CDR1 MNHNS and CDR2 SASEGT.